One sample yielded the 22 T cell receptor beta chains listed below, sequenced in a study of vaccination and CD4 T cells after COVID-19. CD4+ T cells that had been cultured provided DNA sequenced with the Oncomine TCR Beta short-read assay. From the PCR reads, TCRdb called clonotypes with MiXCR, one entry per CDR3 protein. The repertoire has some 16,000 distinct CDR3 sequences, under 60% of them found once; the top ten carry under 15%. Stated treatment: approximately nine-day PBMC culture with coronavirus spike peptide pools or control peptides (ViraFEST assay). For these TCRs, the target antigens are not known. Sequenced sample: CD4+ T cells from blood, cultured in vitro. Receptors were obtained from a human donor who had recovered from COVID-19.

The chain carries TRBV20-1 and TRBJ2-7; D is unresolved. The V gene's germline CDR1 is DFQATT and CDR2 SNEGSKA (reference sequence). Trimming pared 3 bases from V and 3 bases from J, leaving 6 bases between. CDR3 length equals 11 residues. CDR3 coding DNA: TGCAGTGCTAGGAAGAGCTACGAGCAGTACTTC. This encodes CSARKSYEQYF.

This clonotype has a single count. The genes are TRBV5-1 and TRBJ2-3; a weak D match, TRBD1 (6 bases). CDR3 size: 18 residues. Germline CDR1 and CDR2: SGHRS and YFSETQ. V was clipped by 4 bases and J by 0 bases, with 21 bases between them. Here the CDR3 DNA reads TGCGCCAGCAGCCCGGTCCCCCTCGACAGGTCCAGCACAGATACGCAGTATTTT. It translates to CASSPVPLDRSSTDTQYF.

The chain is built from TRBV7-6 and TRBJ2-3; TRBD2 is a possible D gene (6 bases). The germline CDR1 and CDR2 sequences are SGHVS and FNYEAQ. With 6 bases removed from V and 6 bases from J, the gap between germline ends came to 19 bases. The CDR3 length is 15 residues. CDR3 bases: TGTGCCAGCAGAGGCGGGACCGGCCGATTTGATACGCAGTATTTT. It codes for CASRGGTGRFDTQYF.

The V call is TRBV19, the J call TRBJ1-1; 9 bases are shared with TRBD1. Germline V gene data show CDR1 as LNHDA and CDR2 as SQIVND (reference sequence). The CDR3 length is 13 residues. V shed 5 bases, J shed 10 bases, and the junction held 8 bases outside the gene matches. The CDR3 is CASSEAGTGRAFF. The CDR3 DNA follows: TGTGCCAGTAGTGAGGCCGGGACAGGGAGAGCTTTCTTT.

The chain carries TRBV5-1 and TRBJ2-5, with 7 nucleotides matching TRBD2. V shed 4 bases, J shed 2 bases, and the junction held 14 bases outside the gene matches. From germline, CDR1 is SGHRS and CDR2 YFSETQ. The length of the CDR3 is 17 residues. The CDR3 is CASSAGPGGGRQETQYF. For the CDR3, the DNA is TGCGCCAGCAGCGCTGGTCCTGGCGGGGGTAGGCAAGAGACCCAGTACTTC.

The rearrangement joins TRBV7-9 to TRBJ2-7; TRBD2 matches at 12 bases. The CDR3 contains 14 residues. The germline gives CDR1 SEHNR, CDR2 FQNEAQ (reference sequence). J lost 3 bases, V lost 5 bases, and 2 bases had no gene match. The CDR3 region is CASSKTSGGYEQYF. The CDR3 DNA follows: TGTGCCAGCAGCAAGACTAGCGGGGGCTACGAGCAGTACTTC. The whole variable domain, remainder taken from reference TRBV7-9 and TRBJ2-7, is DTGVSQNPRHKITKRGQNVTFRCDPISEHNRLYWYRQTLGQGPEFLTYFQNEAQLEKSRLLSDRFSAERPKGSFSTLEIQRTEQGDSAMYLCASSKTSGGYEQYFGPGTRLTVT.

V is TRBV6-1 and J is TRBJ2-7; 10 bases are a match to TRBD2. CDR1 and CDR2 from the germline V gene are MNHNS and SASEGT. Trimming took 6 bases from V and 2 from J; bases not matched to a gene: 10. The CDR3 has 16 amino acids. The CDR3: CASRQGGAGGTYEQYF. CDR3 sequence (DNA): TGTGCCAGCAGGCAAGGGGGAGCGGGAGGGACCTACGAGCAGTACTTC.

The chain's CDR3 is CASSPSRTSGDNEQFF. CDR3 in DNA: TGTGCCAGCAGCCCCTCTCGGACTAGTGGTGACAATGAGCAGTTCTTC. This sequence joins TRBV6-1 and TRBJ2-1; 7 nucleotides agree with TRBD2. Germline CDR1 is MNHNS and CDR2 is SASEGT. The length of the CDR3 is 16 residues. The V segment lost 6 bases and the J segment 5 bases; nucleotides outside the gene matches: 13.

This chain's CDR3 is CSVRPVGGEAFF. For the CDR3, the DNA is TGCAGCGTCCGACCGGTAGGCGGTGAAGCTTTCTTT. This chain joins TRBV29-1 and TRBJ1-1; D gene ambiguous. This CDR3 is 12 amino acids long. Germline V gives CDR1 SQVTM, CDR2 ANQGSEA. Trimming removed 6 bases from V and 7 bases from J, with 15 bases in between.

This chain uses TRBV6-1 with TRBJ1-5; TRBD1 matches at 8 bases. Germline CDR1 and CDR2: MNHNS and SASEGT. The CDR3 sequence is 15 residues long. With 6 bases clipped from V and 0 bases from J, the junction kept 4 bases outside the gene matches. In DNA form, the CDR3 reads TGTGCCAGCAGACGGACAGGGACTAGCAATCAGCCCCAGCATTTT. Translation: CASRRTGTSNQPQHF.

V gene TRBV4-2 combines with J gene TRBJ1-1; weak D call: TRBD1 (6 bases). With 5 bases removed from V and 10 bases from J, the gap between germline ends came to 20 bases. Germline CDR1 reads LGHNA; CDR2 reads YNFKEQ. The CDR3 extends over 14 amino acids. This CDR3 reads CASSVGQPTLRAFF. DNA for the CDR3: TGTGCCAGCAGCGTCGGACAGCCAACACTGAGAGCTTTCTTT.

This sequence joins TRBV10-3 and TRBJ1-4; 7 nucleotides align to TRBD1. V dropped 10 bases and J dropped 3; count of bases not matched to a gene: 8. Germline V gene data show CDR1 as ENHRY and CDR2 as SYGVKD. CDR3 length: 14 amino acids. The CDR3 region is CATSDRDANEKLFF. CDR3 DNA sequence: TGTGCCACCTCTGACAGGGACGCTAATGAAAAACTGTTTTTT.

This clonotype was counted a few times. The chain joins TRBV2 to TRBJ2-7, with no clear D. CDR1 SNHLY and CDR2 FYNNEI come from the germline V gene. The CDR3 covers 13 residues. The V end lost 5 bases, the J end lost 1 base, and 9 bases lay between the germline ends. CDR3 sequence (DNA): TGTGCCAGCAGTCCGACCCGTTCCTACGAGCAGTACTTC. Protein product: CASSPTRSYEQYF. Based on the CDR3 plus reference TRBV2 and TRBJ2-7, the full variable domain is EPEVTQTPSHQVTQMGQEVILRCVPISNHLYFYWYRQILGQKVEFLVSFYNNEISEKSEIFDDQFSVERPDGSNFTLKIRSTKLEDSAMYFCASSPTRSYEQYFGPGTRLTVT.

This clonotype was seen only a few times. This chain joins TRBV19 and TRBJ1-2; D might be TRBD1 (5 bases). V shed 3 bases and J shed 0 bases, with 11 bases lying between them. This CDR3 contains 15 residues. Germline values: CDR1 LNHDA, CDR2 SQIVND (reference sequence). CDR3 DNA sequence: TGTGCCAGTAGTATCAACGGGGCCGCTAACTATGGCTACACCTTC. This gives the protein CASSINGAANYGYTF.

The V and J genes are TRBV7-6 and TRBJ1-2, with no clear D. The germline V gene has CDR1 SGHVS and CDR2 FNYEAQ. The V end lost 3 bases, the J end lost 7 bases, and 15 bases lay between the germline ends. This CDR3 spans 14 amino acids. The CDR3 DNA reads as TGTGCCAGCAGCTTGGGTTTGGAGATAATTGGCTACACCTTC. Translated, it gives CASSLGLEIIGYTF.

The chain couples TRBV20-1 to TRBJ2-7; 10 bases are shared with TRBD2. In germline, CDR1 is DFQATT, CDR2 SNEGSKA (reference sequence). The junction had 5 bases not matched to a gene; V was cut back by 6 bases and J by 3 bases. CDR3 size: 13 residues. CDR3 residues: CSALAGGRYEQYF. The CDR3 region has the DNA TGCAGTGCCTTAGCGGGAGGCCGCTACGAGCAGTACTTC.

The rearrangement joins TRBV2 to TRBJ1-1; unclear D gene. Between the trimmed V and J ends, which lost 7 bases and 10 bases, there was a span of 13 bases. The CDR3 contains 11 residues. Germline assignment: CDR1 SNHLY and CDR2 FYNNEI. DNA for the CDR3: TGTGCCAGCACCCTCAATAGAGGAGCTTTCTTT. Amino acid sequence: CASTLNRGAFF.

The rearrangement uses TRBV6-2 or TRBV6-3 and TRBJ2-7; tentatively, D is TRBD1 (6 bases). Deletions cut 2 bases from V and 7 bases from J, with 12 bases between. Germline assignment: CDR1 MNHEY and CDR2 SVGEGT. The CDR3 consists of 13 residues. CDR3 in DNA: TGTGCCAGCAGTTACGGGACACCCGGGGAGCAGTACTTC. Its protein is CASSYGTPGEQYF.

The genes are TRBV23-1 and TRBJ1-2; 9 bases line up with TRBD1. Being an ORF, TRBV23-1 has a function that is uncertain. J gave up 4 bases and V 4 bases, and 7 bases lay outside the gene matches. The CDR3 sequence is 15 residues long. The CDR3 region has the DNA TGCGCCAGCAGTCTCCCCGGGACAGGGACCTATGGCTACACCTTC. This sequence encodes CASSLPGTGTYGYTF.

This clonotype was found a few times. The J gene is TRBJ2-2, the V gene TRBV2; TRBD2 is a possible D gene (6 bases). Germline V lookup: CDR1 SNHLY, CDR2 FYNNEI. The CDR3 sequence is 16 residues long. The V and J ends lost 6 bases and 5 bases respectively, with 19 bases between them. The CDR3 spells CASRDKGPRGTGELFF. The CDR3 nucleotides read TGTGCCAGCAGGGACAAGGGACCCCGGGGGACCGGGGAGCTGTTTTTT.

This chain connects TRBV11-2 to TRBJ1-5; D is uncertain. Trimming stripped 0 bases from V and 0 bases from J, with 6 bases between. There are 15 residues in the CDR3. CDR1 is SGHAT, CDR2 FQNNGV, per germline. CDR3 amino acids: CASSLEPYSNQPQHF. Written as DNA, the CDR3 is TGTGCCAGCAGCTTAGAACCGTATAGCAATCAGCCCCAGCATTTT.

V and J are TRBV7-2 and TRBJ1-4, with D perhaps TRBD1 (6 bases). The germline V and J ends were trimmed by 1 base and 5 bases, with 11 bases remaining between them. This CDR3 is built from 15 residues. Germline CDR1 is SGHTA and CDR2 is FQGNSA. The chain's CDR3 is CASSLVRDNNEKLFF. As DNA, the CDR3 is TGTGCCAGCAGCTTAGTCCGGGACAACAATGAAAAACTGTTTTTT.